This is a list of T cell receptor beta chains from one sample in a study of regulatory T cells in long-lasting Graves disease. TCRdb ran MiXCR on the multiplex PCR reads and lists one entry per CDR3 protein. The data hold roughly 530,000 distinct CDR3 sequences, with about 16% observed a single time. The same data also went into a second study, on T cells in Graves' hyperthyroidism and ophthalmopathy.

Sequenced material: peripheral blood mononuclear cells (PBMCs), taken at new diagnosis, from a patient treated with antithyroid drugs. These receptors were collected from a woman aged 40 to 65 with Graves disease. CDR3s include the opening cysteine and the closing phenylalanine or tryptophan. A D gene is named only where the DNA matches it firmly. Expanded clones get a size class; other rows say once, few or many, or leave the size out.

NA | NA | TRBJ1-2 | TRBV6-1 | CASSATPTGALYGYTF | TGTGCCAGCAGTGCCACCCCGACAGGAGCCCTCTATGGCTACACCTTC
many | TRBD1 | TRBJ2-7 | TRBV2 | CASILTGTGQYEQYF | TGTGCCAGCATCCTAACCGGGACAGGGCAATACGAGCAGTACTTC
NA | NA | TRBJ1-2 | TRBV20-1 | CSASRGGDYGYTF | TGCAGTGCTTCTCGGGGAGGGGACTATGGCTACACCTTC
NA | TRBD1 | TRBJ1-5 | TRBV19 | CASSEQQGALSLYQPQHF | TGTGCCAGTAGTGAACAACAGGGGGCGCTGAGTTTGTATCAGCCCCAGCATTTT
many | NA | TRBJ2-1 | TRBV5-1 | CASSLDLTWGPFF | TGCGCCAGCAGCTTGGACCTGACTTGGGGGCCGTTCTTC
many | NA | TRBJ2-7 | TRBV15 | CATSRDRGFSYEQYF | TGTGCCACCAGCAGAGATCGAGGGTTCTCCTACGAGCAGTACTTC
many | TRBD2 | TRBJ2-1 | TRBV12-3/TRBV12-4 | CASSLGTSGGHRYNEQFF | TGTGCCAGCAGTTTAGGGACTAGCGGGGGCCATCGTTACAATGAGCAGTTCTTC
NA | NA | TRBJ1-5 | TRBV9 | CASSVGVLDNQPQHF | TGTGCCAGCAGCGTAGGGGTGTTGGACAATCAGCCCCAGCATTTT
few | NA | TRBJ1-5 | TRBV2 | CASSERPYSNQPQHF | TGTGCCAGCAGTGAAAGGCCCTATAGCAATCAGCCCCAGCATTTT
many | NA | TRBJ1-1 | TRBV29-1 | CSAGDTEAFF | TGCAGTGCTGGGGACACTGAAGCTTTCTTT
NA | NA | TRBJ1-1 | TRBV4-1 | CASSHRRTGAEAFF | TGCGCCAGCAGCCACCGGAGGACGGGCGCTGAAGCTTTCTTT
few | TRBD2 | TRBJ2-3 | TRBV5-1 | CASSLGLAGGIADTQYF | TGCGCCAGCAGCCTGGGACTAGCGGGGGGAATCGCAGATACGCAGTATTTT
NA | NA | TRBJ1-2 | TRBV12-3/TRBV12-4 | CASSLATAYGYTF | TGTGCCAGCAGTTTAGCAACGGCGTATGGCTACACCTTC
few | NA | TRBJ1-5 | TRBV6-2/TRBV6-3 | CASNQWERQPQHF | TGTGCCAGCAACCAGTGGGAAAGACAGCCCCAGCATTTT
NA | NA | TRBJ1-3 | TRBV19 | CASSRRLVFDGPPSGNTIYF | TGTGCCAGTAGTAGACGATTGGTATTCGACGGACCCCCCTCTGGAAACACCATATATTTT
few | NA | TRBJ2-3 | TRBV10-3 | CAIQRGGEADTQYF | TGTGCCATCCAACGAGGGGGAGAGGCAGATACGCAGTATTTT
many | NA | TRBJ2-3 | TRBV29-1 | CSVDGLGGARTDTQYF | TGCAGCGTTGACGGTCTGGGGGGGGCTCGCACAGATACGCAGTATTTT
few | NA | TRBJ2-2 | TRBV5-1 | CASSLTGTSNTGELFF | TGCGCCAGCAGCCTTACCGGGACATCGAACACCGGGGAGCTGTTTTTT
many | TRBD1 | TRBJ2-1 | TRBV3-1 | CASSHVTGVNEQFF | TGTGCCAGCAGCCACGTGACAGGGGTCAATGAGCAGTTCTTC
many | NA | TRBJ1-2 | TRBV6-1 | CASNTGSDGYTF | TGTGCCAGCAACACAGGGTCGGATGGCTACACCTTC
many | TRBD1 | TRBJ1-2 | TRBV7-9 | CASSFVAGGEGYTF | TGTGCCAGCAGCTTCGTAGCAGGGGGCGAGGGCTACACCTTC
many | NA | TRBJ1-1 | TRBV27 | CASSSLWDTEAFF | TGTGCCAGCAGTTCCCTCTGGGACACTGAAGCTTTCTTT
many | NA | TRBJ1-6 | TRBV20-1 | CSASPGSSPLHF | TGCAGTGCTAGTCCGGGGAGTTCACCCCTCCACTTT
many | TRBD1 | TRBJ1-1 | TRBV7-9 | CASSLTGVGTEAFF | TGTGCCAGCAGCTTAACAGGGGTTGGGACTGAAGCTTTCTTT
many | NA | TRBJ1-1 | TRBV11-2 | CASSLVQVTEAFF | TGTGCCAGCAGCTTAGTTCAAGTCACTGAAGCTTTCTTT
many | NA | TRBJ2-7 | TRBV5-1 | CASSTGISGDEQYF | TGCGCCAGCAGCACGGGGATCTCTGGGGACGAGCAGTACTTC
few | NA | TRBJ2-7 | TRBV5-1 | CASSSSGFYEQYF | TGCGCCAGCAGCTCATCAGGGTTCTACGAGCAGTACTTC
many | NA | TRBJ2-5 | TRBV6-1 | CASSEAGRPWETQYF | TGTGCCAGCAGTGAAGCAGGGCGCCCGTGGGAGACCCAGTACTTC
NA | NA | TRBJ2-7 | TRBV28 | CASSYNNENYEQYF | TGTGCCAGCAGTTATAATAACGAGAACTACGAGCAGTACTTC
many | NA | TRBJ1-2 | TRBV2 | CASSRFTGHYGYTF | TGTGCCAGCAGTCGGTTTACAGGGCACTATGGCTACACCTTC
NA | TRBD2 | TRBJ2-2 | TRBV3-1 | CASSRERGGNTGELFF | TGTGCCAGCAGCCGGGAGCGGGGGGGGAACACCGGGGAGCTGTTTTTT
NA | TRBD1 | TRBJ1-5 | TRBV7-9 | CASRRRGRWNQPQHF | TGTGCCAGCAGGCGAAGGGGGCGGTGGAATCAGCCCCAGCATTTT